Below, 30 T cell receptor beta chains from the same sample are listed, as sequenced in a study of vaccination and CD4 T cells after COVID-19. Treatment here: approximately 9-day PBMC culture with coronavirus spike peptide pools or control peptides (ViraFEST assay). These receptors' antigens are unknown. At the Johns Hopkins FTIC core, DNA taken from cultured CD4+ T cells was sequenced by way of the Oncomine TCR Beta short-read assay. One entry per CDR3 protein, called by TCRdb with MiXCR from the PCR reads. The table lists several thousand distinct CDR3 sequences, roughly 73% of them singletons. Sequencing was carried out using CD4+ T cells from blood, cultured in vitro. The receptors derive from a human donor who had recovered from COVID-19.

The chain employs TRBV7-6 and TRBJ1-5; D uncertain. In germline, CDR1 is SGHVS, CDR2 FNYEAQ. The CDR3 covers 13 residues. The germline V and J ends were trimmed by 0 bases and 0 bases, with 0 bases remaining between them. Written as DNA, the CDR3 is TGTGCCAGCAGCTTAGCTAGCAATCAGCCCCAGCATTTT. Translated: CASSLASNQPQHF.

The chain is built from TRBV7-2 and TRBJ2-3; 9 bases match TRBD1. The CDR3 is 15 amino acids. The germline V gene has CDR1 SGHTA and CDR2 FQGNSA. V was clipped by 5 bases and J by 2 bases; unmatched bases: 5. This chain's CDR3 is CASSAWTGATDTQYF. The CDR3 DNA sequence: TGTGCCAGCAGCGCATGGACAGGGGCCACAGATACGCAGTATTTT.

This sequence joins TRBV30 and TRBJ1-1; 7 bases are a match to TRBD1. CDR1 is GTSNPN, CDR2 SVGIG, per germline (reference sequence). The CDR3 contains 13 residues. After removal of 4 bases from V and 5 bases from J, the junction contained 7 bases not matched to a gene. The CDR3: CAWKVQGGTEAFF. CDR3 DNA: TGTGCCTGGAAGGTGCAGGGGGGGACTGAAGCTTTCTTT. Full variable domain (rest looked up from reference TRBV30 and TRBJ1-1): SQTIHQWPATLVQPVGSPLSLECTVEGTSNPNLYWYRQAAGRGLQLLFYSVGIGQISSEVPQNLSASRPQDRQFILSSKKLLLSDSGFYLCAWKVQGGTEAFFGQGTRLTVV.

The rearrangement links TRBV4-1 to TRBJ2-6; D may match TRBD1 or TRBD2 (5 bases each). CDR1 is MGHRA and CDR2 is YSYEKL in the germline V gene. V was trimmed by 5 bases and J by 0 bases, leaving 17 bases between them. The CDR3 contains 18 residues. CDR3 sequence: CASSALPGPTSGANVLTF. The CDR3 DNA sequence: TGCGCCAGCAGCGCTCTTCCGGGACCGACCTCTGGGGCCAACGTCCTGACTTTC.

V usage is TRBV7-2 and J usage is TRBJ1-5; D is unclear. There are 16 residues in the CDR3. Germline assignment: CDR1 SGHTA and CDR2 FQGNSA. The ends were cut back, 0 bases at V and 4 bases at J, with 13 bases in the middle. The CDR3 DNA is TGTGCCAGCAGCTTAGCGGGTTTAGGCGGGAATCAGCCCCAGCATTTT. It specifies CASSLAGLGGNQPQHF.

The chain has TRBV27 and TRBJ2-5, with TRBD2 identical over 7 bases. V trimming: 4 bases; J trimming: 6 bases; junction bases outside the gene matches: 14. Germline loops: CDR1 MNHEY, CDR2 SMNVEV (reference sequence). This CDR3 region has 16 residues. The DNA for the CDR3 is TGTGCCAGCAGTTCCGACGGAGCGGGACCCATAAAGACCCAGTACTTC. Protein sequence: CASSSDGAGPIKTQYF.

This clonotype has only one observation. The chain is built from TRBV20-1 and TRBJ1-1; D call uncertain. The CDR3 has 13 residues. Deletions cut 5 bases from V and 1 base from J, with 11 bases between. Germline V CDR1 and CDR2: DFQATT, SNEGSKA (reference sequence). The CDR3 loop reads CSAPRARNTEAFF. The CDR3 nucleotides are TGCAGTGCTCCAAGGGCCCGGAACACTGAAGCTTTCTTT.

This sequence joins TRBV20-1 and TRBJ1-6, with TRBD1 as a possible D gene (5 bases). This CDR3 comprises 15 residues. V was shortened by 0 bases and J by 6 bases, with 12 bases between the two germline ends. Germline V gives CDR1 DFQATT, CDR2 SNEGSKA (reference sequence). CDR3 residues: CSAREGTIANSPLHF. The CDR3 DNA reads as TGCAGTGCTAGAGAGGGGACCATTGCTAATTCACCCCTCCACTTT.

CDR3 residues: CASSEEGLAGNQETQYF. The CDR3 DNA reads TGTGCCAGCAGTGAAGAGGGGCTAGCGGGGAACCAAGAGACCCAGTACTTC. The V call is TRBV6-1, the J call TRBJ2-5, with TRBD2 matching over 9 bases. The CDR3 extends over 17 amino acids. The V gene's germline CDR1 is MNHNS and CDR2 SASEGT. V lost 1 base, J lost 0 bases, and 6 bases stayed unmatched.

The genes are TRBV2 and TRBJ1-2; TRBD1 is a possible D gene (5 bases). CDR1 and CDR2 (germline): SNHLY, FYNNEI. This CDR3 has 13 amino acids. The germline V and J ends were trimmed by 7 bases and 8 bases, with 17 bases remaining between them. The CDR3 DNA reads TGTGCCAGCAAGGATACGGGGGTGTGGGGCTACACCTTC. Translated, it gives CASKDTGVWGYTF.

The V gene is TRBV20-1, the J gene TRBJ1-1, with D unclear. This CDR3 spans 14 amino acids. V lost 3 bases, J lost 1 base, and 12 bases lay in between. The germline gives CDR1 DFQATT, CDR2 SNEGSKA (reference sequence). CDR3 bases: TGCAGTGCTAGCAGCCCAGCATGGAACACTGAAGCTTTCTTT. Translation gives CSASSPAWNTEAFF.

This clonotype is hyperexpanded by share. The chain uses TRBV11-3 and TRBJ2-7; D is possibly TRBD2 (5 bases). The CDR3 totals 11 residues. Germline values: CDR1 SGHNT, CDR2 YENEEA. Deletions cut 6 bases from V and 4 bases from J, with 7 bases between. The CDR3 nucleotides are TGTGCCAGCAGTGGAGGTTACGAGCAGTACTTC. It encodes CASSGGYEQYF. The full variable domain, in which reference TRBV11-3 and TRBJ2-7 provide the parts outside the CDR3, is EAGVVQSPRYKIIEKKQPVAFWCNPISGHNTLYWYLQNLGQGPELLIRYENEEAVDDSQLPKDRFSAERLKGVDSTLKIQPAELGDSAVYLCASSGGYEQYFGPGTRLTVT.

This clonotype was recorded a few times. The chain recombines TRBV10-3 with TRBJ1-1; D uncertain. CDR1 is ENHRY and CDR2 is SYGVKD in the germline V gene. The CDR3 runs 13 residues. V lost 1 base to trimming and J lost 2 bases, with 5 bases between them. The CDR3 coding sequence is TGTGCCATCAGTGAGTTCTTAAACACTGAAGCTTTCTTT. This codes for CAISEFLNTEAFF.

The chain is built from TRBV28 and TRBJ1-5; 8 bases agree with TRBD1. From germline, CDR1 is MDHEN and CDR2 SYDVKM. This CDR3 is built from 15 residues. The V segment lost 4 bases and the J segment 7 bases; nucleotides outside the gene matches: 9. Here the CDR3 DNA reads TGTGCCAGCAGTTCCCGACAGGGGAGGGGCCAGCCCCAGCATTTT. It translates to CASSSRQGRGQPQHF.

The chain joins TRBV7-3 to TRBJ2-1; 7 positions match TRBD2. This CDR3 contains 16 residues. With 2 bases clipped from V and 4 bases from J, the junction kept 8 bases outside the gene matches. Germline V CDR1 and CDR2: SGHTA, FQGTGA. CDR3 region: CASSLYGLAEYNEQFF. The CDR3 DNA sequence: TGTGCCAGCAGCTTATACGGGCTAGCGGAGTACAATGAGCAGTTCTTC.

There are a few counts of this clonotype. The chain is built from TRBV12-3 or TRBV12-4 and TRBJ1-5; the D is unclear. The length of the CDR3 is 15 residues. The V end was cut by 6 bases, the J end by 5 bases, with 17 bases between. The DNA of the CDR3 is TGTGCCAGCAGCATGACTGGGCCCGGCGATCAGCCCCAGCATTTT. It is translated as CASSMTGPGDQPQHF.

The CDR3 loop is CASSHLRSSQGSGRPNTGELFF. CDR3 DNA sequence: TGTGCCAGCAGCCATCTCAGGTCCTCACAGGGGAGCGGGCGCCCGAACACCGGGGAGCTGTTTTTT. This chain connects TRBV28 to TRBJ2-2; D is possibly TRBD1 (7 bases). This CDR3 spans 22 amino acids. Trimming shortened V by 6 bases and J by 0 bases, and 32 bases separated the two germline ends. CDR1 MDHEN and CDR2 SYDVKM come from the germline V gene.

The chain recombines TRBV28 with TRBJ1-2; D is ambiguous. Between the trimmed V and J ends, which lost 8 bases and 2 bases, there was a span of 6 bases. CDR1 is MDHEN and CDR2 is SYDVKM in the germline V gene. The CDR3 sequence is 11 residues long. This CDR3 reads CASAQNYGYTF. In nucleotides, the CDR3 is TGTGCCAGCGCACAGAACTATGGCTACACCTTC.

The chain employs TRBV27 and TRBJ1-1, with 7 bases fitting TRBD1. V was pared by 5 bases and J by 5 bases, with 5 bases of the junction left unmatched. Germline lookup yields CDR1 MNHEY and CDR2 SMNVEV (reference sequence). The CDR3 covers 13 residues. The CDR3 region has the DNA TGTGCCAGCAGTGAACAGGGGAGAACTGAAGCTTTCTTT. This sequence encodes CASSEQGRTEAFF.

This clonotype was counted a single time. The chain combines TRBV24-1 with TRBJ2-1, with 10 bases identical to TRBD1. V lost 1 base, J lost 2 bases, and 4 bases stayed unmatched. The CDR3 length is 17 residues. Germline CDR1 KGHDR, CDR2 SFDVKD. This CDR3 is CATSDFSGQGAYNEQFF. For the CDR3, the DNA is TGTGCCACCAGTGATTTCAGCGGACAGGGGGCCTACAATGAGCAGTTCTTC.

This clonotype was observed a few times. The chain joins TRBV7-2 to TRBJ1-5, with no clear D. Germline V gene lookup returns CDR1 SGHTA and CDR2 FQGNSA. This CDR3 spans 15 amino acids. Between the trimmed V and J ends, which lost 1 base and 3 bases, there was a span of 10 bases. CDR3 DNA: TGTGCCAGCAGCTTAGGAGGTGGAAACAATCAGCCCCAGCATTTT. It is translated as CASSLGGGNNQPQHF.

This chain joins TRBV7-6 and TRBJ2-2; D perhaps matches TRBD2 (6 bases). This CDR3 comprises 17 residues. V was clipped by 5 bases and J by 2 bases, with 18 bases between them. Germline CDR1 reads SGHVS; CDR2 reads FNYEAQ. The CDR3 DNA reads TGTGCCAGCAGCCAAACAAGGAGGGACCTAAACACCGGGGAGCTGTTTTTT. Translating gives CASSQTRRDLNTGELFF.

V usage is TRBV7-8 and J usage is TRBJ2-1; perhaps TRBD1 as D (6 bases). Germline CDR1 and CDR2: SGHVS and FQNEAQ. The CDR3 has 14 residues. The V end was cut by 4 bases, the J end by 6 bases, with 13 bases between. The CDR3: CASSSHRVGNEQFF. CDR3 nucleotides: TGTGCCAGCAGCTCTCACAGGGTAGGCAATGAGCAGTTCTTC.

The chain carries TRBV7-2 and TRBJ1-5; D is possibly TRBD1 (5 bases). Germline V gene data show CDR1 as SGHTA and CDR2 as FQGNSA. V was cut by 3 bases and J by 6 bases, with 15 bases left in between. This CDR3 is built from 15 residues. Here the CDR3 reads CASSLDEGRFQPQHF. CDR3 nucleotides: TGTGCCAGCAGCTTGGATGAGGGGAGGTTTCAGCCCCAGCATTTT.

The chain couples TRBV7-2 to TRBJ1-4, with TRBD1 identical over 7 bases. The CDR3 has 14 amino acids. CDR1 and CDR2 from the germline V gene are SGHTA and FQGNSA. V was clipped by 5 bases and J by 4 bases; unmatched bases: 4. The CDR3 region is CASSVDRLNEKLFF. The CDR3 region has the DNA TGTGCCAGCAGCGTGGACAGGCTTAATGAAAAACTGTTTTTT.

The rearrangement links TRBV6-2 or TRBV6-3 to TRBJ2-2; 7 bases line up with TRBD2. V gave up 6 bases and J gave up 4 bases; unmatched junction bases: 14. There are 17 residues in the CDR3. Germline lookup yields CDR1 MNHEY and CDR2 SVGEGT. The CDR3 loop is CASRAGSLRAVTGELFF. CDR3 nucleotide sequence: TGTGCCAGCAGAGCGGGATCACTCCGGGCCGTCACCGGGGAGCTGTTTTTT.

This chain uses TRBV7-2 with TRBJ2-3; a possible D gene is TRBD2 (7 bases). Germline CDR1 SGHTA, CDR2 FQGNSA. The CDR3 is 14 amino acids. Between the trimmed V and J ends, which lost 3 bases and 2 bases, there was a span of 9 bases. The CDR3 spells CASSFGGATDTQYF. CDR3 in DNA: TGTGCCAGCAGCTTTGGGGGGGCCACAGATACGCAGTATTTT. Complete variable domain (other parts from reference TRBV7-2 and TRBJ2-3): GAGVSQSPSNKVTEKGKDVELRCDPISGHTALYWYRQSLGQGLEFLIYFQGNSAPDKSGLPSDRFSAERTGGSVSTLTIQRTQQEDSAVYLCASSFGGATDTQYFGPGTRLTVL.

This chain links TRBV7-2 with TRBJ2-5; D may match TRBD1 or TRBD2 (5 bases each). CDR1 and CDR2 from the germline V gene are SGHTA and FQGNSA. The CDR3 sequence is 13 residues long. Trimming took 1 base from V and 4 from J, leaving 7 bases between them. The CDR3 reads CASSLVGAETQYF. CDR3 coding DNA: TGTGCCAGCAGCTTAGTCGGGGCAGAGACCCAGTACTTC.

The V gene is TRBV6-1, the J gene TRBJ2-3; TRBD1 agrees at 9 bases. Germline loops: CDR1 MNHNS, CDR2 SASEGT. The ends lost 5 bases at V and 4 bases at J; junction bases unmatched: 10. The CDR3 is 16 residues long. CDR3 protein: CASSQGLGTGPDTQYF. The CDR3 DNA follows: TGTGCCAGCAGTCAGGGACTCGGGACAGGGCCAGATACGCAGTATTTT.

A single count supports this clonotype. The V gene is TRBV20-1, the J gene TRBJ2-3; D unresolved. The V end was cut by 4 bases, the J end by 0 bases, with 11 bases between. This CDR3 has 14 residues. CDR1 is DFQATT, CDR2 SNEGSKA, per germline (reference sequence). CDR3 residues: CSATPITSTDTQYF. In DNA, the CDR3 is TGCAGTGCTACCCCTATAACTAGCACAGATACGCAGTATTTT.